The next 21 T cell receptor beta chains were all read from a single sample in a study of blood T cell repertoires in COVID-19. The assay was immunoSEQ multiplex PCR, and TCRdb's table has in-frame clones only and misses some. The sample holds under 150,000 clones, roughly 76% seen once. Material for sequencing was peripheral blood. These receptor sequences come from a human donor with acute or convalescent COVID-19. The donor label of this sample is uncertain.

The sample holds one count of this clone. The chain has TRBV15 and TRBJ1-5; weak D call: TRBD1 (5 bases). In germline, CDR1 is LNHNV, CDR2 YYDKDF (reference sequence). This CDR3 comprises 15 residues. V was clipped by 5 bases and J by 4 bases, with 15 bases between them. In DNA form, the CDR3 reads TGTGCCACCAGCCGTGGGGGGGGAGCAAATCAGCCCCAGCATTTT. This gives the protein CATSRGGGANQPQHF.

This clone occurred once. The rearrangement links TRBV7-9 to TRBJ2-5, with TRBD1 identical over 8 bases. Germline V CDR1 and CDR2: SEHNR, FQNEAQ (reference sequence). There are 14 residues in the CDR3. J gave up 5 bases and V 5 bases, and 7 bases lay outside the gene matches. CDR3 sequence (DNA): TGTGCCAGCAGCCTACGGCAGGGGGCTGAGACCCAGTACTTC. It encodes CASSLRQGAETQYF. Complete variable domain (other parts from reference TRBV7-9 and TRBJ2-5): DTGVSQNPRHKITKRGQNVTFRCDPISEHNRLYWYRQTLGQGPEFLTYFQNEAQLEKSRLLSDRFSAERPKGSFSTLEIQRTEQGDSAMYLCASSLRQGAETQYFGPGTRLLVL.

The J gene is TRBJ2-1, the V gene TRBV7-2; D remains unclear. This CDR3 has 13 residues. Looked up from germline, CDR1 is SGHTA and CDR2 is FQGNSA. V was shortened by 1 base and J by 9 bases, with 10 bases between the two germline ends. CDR3 sequence: CASSLVFTGEQFF. The CDR3 DNA follows: TGTGCCAGCAGCTTAGTCTTTACGGGTGAGCAGTTCTTC.

This chain joins TRBV14 and TRBJ2-7; maybe TRBD1 (6 bases). Germline-derived CDR1 and CDR2 are SGHDN and FVKESK. The CDR3 contains 13 residues. V gave up 4 bases and J gave up 9 bases, with 16 bases separating them. The chain's CDR3 is CASSPAGVIMQYF. The CDR3 nucleotides are TGTGCCAGCAGCCCCGCAGGGGTTATCATGCAGTACTTC.

The rearrangement uses TRBV29-1 and TRBJ1-1; D perhaps matches TRBD1 (6 bases). Deletions cut 6 bases from V and 4 bases from J, with 18 bases between. Germline V gene lookup returns CDR1 SQVTM and CDR2 ANQGSEA. This CDR3 is 14 amino acids long. The CDR3 bases are TGCAGCGTCCAAGCGCGGACAGCCCCCACTGAAGCTTTCTTT. Protein sequence: CSVQARTAPTEAFF. Filled out from reference TRBV29-1 and TRBJ1-1, the complete variable domain reads SAVISQKPSRDICQRGTSLTIQCQVDSQVTMMFWYRQQPGQSLTLIATANQGSEATYESGFVIDKFPISRPNLTFSTLTVSNMSPEDSSIYLCSVQARTAPTEAFFGQGTRLTVV.

V and J are TRBV5-1 and TRBJ1-1; no definite D call. From germline, CDR1 is SGHRS and CDR2 YFSETQ. CDR3 length: 15 amino acids. Trimming pared 4 bases from V and 3 bases from J, leaving 16 bases between. CDR3 coding DNA: TGCGCCAGCAGCCGTGACGCCGGGGTCGACACTGAAGCTTTCTTT. This translates into CASSRDAGVDTEAFF.

CDR3 sequence (DNA): TGCGCCAGCAGCCCCGACCCTTCGACAGGGGCCTACGAGCAGTACGTC. Translated: CASSPDPSTGAYEQYV. The chain has TRBV5-1 and TRBJ2-7, with 8 bases fitting TRBD1. J was trimmed by 2 bases and V by 4 bases; bases with no gene match: 11. The CDR3 has 16 residues. CDR1 is SGHRS and CDR2 is YFSETQ in the germline V gene.

The chain combines TRBV19 with TRBJ1-5; 7 nucleotides align to TRBD1. The CDR3 contains 15 residues. The germline CDR1 and CDR2 sequences are LNHDA and SQIVND (reference sequence). Unmatched junction bases numbered 8, after V lost 9 bases and J lost 0 bases. The CDR3 DNA reads TGTGCCAGAGACAGGGTCGAGGATAGCAATCAGCCCCAGCATTTT. This gives the protein CARDRVEDSNQPQHF.

This clone has a handful of counts. J is TRBJ2-7 and V is TRBV12-3 or TRBV12-4, with D unresolved. Trimming left V 3 bases short and J 5 bases short, with 11 bases between. This CDR3 is built from 13 residues. DNA for the CDR3: TGTGCCAGCAGTTTGGAACAGTCCCACGAGCAGTACTTC. Its protein product is CASSLEQSHEQYF.

The chain employs TRBV19 and TRBJ2-2; maybe TRBD1 (5 bases). CDR1 is LNHDA and CDR2 is SQIVND in the germline V gene (reference sequence). This CDR3 has 18 residues. The ends were cut back, 1 base at V and 0 bases at J, with 15 bases in the middle. For the CDR3, the DNA is TGTGCCAGTAGTATAGGGTGGGGCCTCGCAACGAACACCGGGGAGCTGTTTTTT. This codes for CASSIGWGLATNTGELFF.

This chain joins TRBV7-6 and TRBJ1-2, with 11 positions matching TRBD1. The germline V gene encodes CDR1 SGHVS and CDR2 FNYEAQ. CDR3 length equals 15 residues. V lost 4 bases, J lost 3 bases, and 4 bases stayed unmatched. DNA of the CDR3: TGTGCCAGCAGCTCCGGGACAGGGGGGGACTATGGCTACACCTTC. Its protein is CASSSGTGGDYGYTF.

The chain recombines TRBV5-4 with TRBJ2-6; 7 nucleotides agree with TRBD1. This CDR3 comprises 12 residues. Germline CDR1 and CDR2: SGHNT and YYREEE (reference sequence). V was clipped by 6 bases and J by 9 bases; unmatched bases: 3. The CDR3 DNA sequence: TGTGCCAGCACCCGGGACAGCAACGTCCTGACTTTC. Amino acids: CASTRDSNVLTF.

This chain joins TRBV5-1 and TRBJ2-5; D is perhaps TRBD2 (6 bases). Germline V CDR1 and CDR2: SGHRS, YFSETQ. The CDR3 contains 14 residues. V was trimmed by 3 bases and J by 2 bases, leaving 11 bases between them. The CDR3 loop reads CASSSGLIQETQYF. CDR3 bases: TGCGCCAGCAGCTCGGGACTTATACAAGAGACCCAGTACTTC.

The chain links TRBV19 to TRBJ2-5; TRBD1 is a possible D gene (5 bases). The CDR3 has 14 amino acids. Trimming left V 3 bases short and J 1 base short, with 9 bases between. Germline V gene sequence: CDR1 LNHDA, CDR2 SQIVND (reference sequence). CDR3 sequence reads: CASSMGPSQETQYF. Here the CDR3 DNA reads TGTGCCAGTAGTATGGGGCCGAGCCAAGAGACCCAGTACTTC.

The rearrangement joins TRBV6-5 to TRBJ2-7, with D unclear. Looked up from germline, CDR1 is MNHEY and CDR2 is SVGAGI. V was shortened by 6 bases and J by 2 bases, with 11 bases between the two germline ends. This CDR3 region has 13 residues. The CDR3 region has the DNA TGTGCCAGCAGCCTTGGGCCGACCTACGAGCAGTACGTC. Protein: CASSLGPTYEQYV.

This chain connects TRBV6-1 to TRBJ2-7; a weak D match, TRBD2 (5 bases). V lost 3 bases and J 3 bases, leaving 12 bases between the germline ends. This CDR3 region has 14 residues. CDR1 MNHNS and CDR2 SASEGT come from the germline V gene. The CDR3 DNA is TGTGCCAGCAGTGAGCAACCGGGGTTCTACGAGCAGTACGTC. Translated, it gives CASSEQPGFYEQYV.

The CDR3 DNA reads as TGTGCCAGCAGCTTAATGGGGGAGGGATATACGCAGTATTTT. Translating it yields CASSLMGEGYTQYF. The chain carries TRBV7-8 and TRBJ2-3, with TRBD2 matching 7 bases. The V and J ends lost 2 bases and 7 bases, in that order; junction bases with no gene match: 6. This CDR3 is 14 amino acids long. Germline loops: CDR1 SGHVS, CDR2 FQNEAQ.

The J gene is TRBJ1-4, the V gene TRBV11-2, with TRBD1 as a possible D gene (6 bases). The CDR3 runs 15 residues. CDR1 is SGHAT and CDR2 is FQNNGV in the germline V gene. V dropped 5 bases and J dropped 4 bases, with 14 bases sitting between them. The chain's CDR3 is CASSLSGAHNEKLFF. The CDR3 DNA reads as TGTGCCAGCAGCCTCTCAGGGGCCCATAATGAAAAACTGTTTTTT.

The chain uses TRBV9 and TRBJ1-1, with D possibly TRBD1 on 6 matching bases. The CDR3 sequence is 13 residues long. CDR1 is SGDLS and CDR2 is YYNGEE in the germline V gene. V was shortened by 4 bases and J by 3 bases, with 10 bases between the two germline ends. CDR3 DNA sequence: TGTGCCAGCAGCCCCGGACAGTACACTGAAGCTTTCTTT. This gives the protein CASSPGQYTEAFF.

The chain combines TRBV2 with TRBJ1-2; D unclear. The CDR3 is 12 residues long. Germline V gives CDR1 SNHLY, CDR2 FYNNEI. The V gene lost 7 bases and the J gene lost 4 bases, with 10 bases spanning the gap. The CDR3 here is CASIGLIYGYTF. Written as DNA, the CDR3 is TGTGCCAGCATAGGACTTATCTATGGCTACACCTTC. The full variable domain, with the rest looked up from reference TRBV2 and TRBJ1-2, is EPEVTQTPSHQVTQMGQEVILRCVPISNHLYFYWYRQILGQKVEFLVSFYNNEISEKSEIFDDQFSVERPDGSNFTLKIRSTKLEDSAMYFCASIGLIYGYTFGSGTRLTVV.

The chain recombines TRBV6-5 with TRBJ1-2; 10 bases fit TRBD1. V lost 6 bases and J lost 4; bases outside the gene matches: 8. Germline values: CDR1 MNHEY, CDR2 SVGAGI. The CDR3 runs 15 residues. CDR3 residues: CASRPDRGHGYGYTF. CDR3 nucleotides: TGTGCCAGCAGACCTGACAGGGGGCATGGCTATGGCTACACCTTC.